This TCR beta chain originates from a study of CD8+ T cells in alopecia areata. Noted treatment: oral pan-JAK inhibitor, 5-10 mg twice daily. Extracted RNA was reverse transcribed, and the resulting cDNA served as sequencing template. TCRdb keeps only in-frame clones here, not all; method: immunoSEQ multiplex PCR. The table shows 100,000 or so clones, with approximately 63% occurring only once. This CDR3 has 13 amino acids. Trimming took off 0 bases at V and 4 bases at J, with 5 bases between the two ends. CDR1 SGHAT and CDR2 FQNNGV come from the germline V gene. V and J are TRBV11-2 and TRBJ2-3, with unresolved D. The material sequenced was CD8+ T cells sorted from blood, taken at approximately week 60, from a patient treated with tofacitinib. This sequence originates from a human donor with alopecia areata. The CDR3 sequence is CASSLDLPDTQYF. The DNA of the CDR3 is TGTGCCAGCAGCTTAGATCTACCAGATACGCAGTATTTT. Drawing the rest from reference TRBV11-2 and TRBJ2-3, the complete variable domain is EAGVAQSPRYKIIEKRQSVAFWCNPISGHATLYWYQQILGQGPKLLIQFQNNGVVDDSQLPKDRFSAERLKGVDSTLKIQPAKLEDSAVYLCASSLDLPDTQYFGPGTRLTVL.